The next 27 T cell receptor beta chains were all read from a single sample in a study of T-cell memory formation after mild COVID-19. TCRdb re-analysed the 5' RACE reads in MiXCR, keeping a single row per CDR3 protein. The repertoire holds under 200,000 distinct CDR3 sequences, with roughly 11% as singletons. Sequences were obtained from PBMCs or a T cell subset sorted from them (not recorded which). Every receptor here comes from a man between 18 and 29 years old who had mild COVID-19 (a few samples of this study predate the infection). Cell type and time point are not known.

The chain has TRBV9 and TRBJ2-5, with a possible D match to TRBD1 (5 bases). Germline CDR1 SGDLS, CDR2 YYNGEE. This CDR3 has 14 residues. V lost 3 bases to trimming and J lost 4 bases, with 13 bases between them. The CDR3 protein is CASSDRGWGETQYF. The DNA for the CDR3 is TGTGCCAGCAGCGATAGGGGTTGGGGAGAGACCCAGTACTTC.

The chain recombines TRBV20-1 with TRBJ1-1, with TRBD1 as a possible D gene (5 bases). There are 13 residues in the CDR3. Germline CDR1 reads DFQATT; CDR2 reads SNEGSKA (reference sequence). V lost 3 bases and J 1 base, leaving 9 bases between the germline ends. Here the CDR3 DNA reads TGCAGTGCTAGGTTTGGACAGAACACTGAAGCTTTCTTT. It yields the protein CSARFGQNTEAFF.

This sequence joins TRBV5-1 and TRBJ1-1; possible D gene TRBD1, 6 bases. Germline assignment: CDR1 SGHRS and CDR2 YFSETQ. V shed 0 bases and J shed 4 bases, with 13 bases lying between them. The CDR3 length is 15 residues. CDR3 in DNA: TGCGCCAGCAGCTTGGCAGGGGCACTGGTCACTGAAGCTTTCTTT. Amino acids: CASSLAGALVTEAFF.

This clonotype occurred many times. The gene calls are TRBV12-3 or TRBV12-4 and TRBJ2-1; 8 bases map to TRBD2. Trimming at V came to 4 bases and at J to 6 bases, leaving 8 bases not matched to a gene. This CDR3 is built from 15 residues. CDR3: CASSSGAGGPNEQFF. The CDR3 nucleotides are TGTGCCAGCAGTTCCGGGGCGGGGGGTCCCAATGAGCAGTTCTTC.

V usage is TRBV11-2 and J usage is TRBJ1-6; D is unresolved. There are 16 residues in the CDR3. V was shortened by 5 bases and J by 0 bases, with 11 bases between the two germline ends. Germline V gene data show CDR1 as SGHAT and CDR2 as FQNNGV. CDR3 amino acids: CASSPLVGSYNSPLHF. CDR3 bases: TGTGCCAGCAGCCCCCTAGTAGGCTCCTATAATTCACCCCTCCACTTT.

This CDR3 is CASRLLGGTEAFF. CDR3 DNA: TGTGCCAGCAGGCTGTTGGGAGGCACTGAAGCTTTCTTT. The chain joins TRBV27 to TRBJ1-1; no reliable D call. V dropped 6 bases and J dropped 4 bases, with 12 bases sitting between them. This CDR3 comprises 13 residues. In germline, CDR1 is MNHEY, CDR2 SMNVEV (reference sequence).

The V gene is TRBV7-9, the J gene TRBJ1-2; D might be TRBD1 (5 bases). The CDR3 is 14 amino acids. In germline, CDR1 is SEHNR, CDR2 FQNEAQ (reference sequence). V was shortened by 5 bases and J by 5 bases, with 15 bases between the two germline ends. CDR3 DNA: TGTGCCAGCAGCGCGCAGGTCGACAGTTATGGCTACACCTTC. Its translation is CASSAQVDSYGYTF.

The chain recombines TRBV7-8 with TRBJ1-1; D gene unclear. Germline CDR1 is SGHVS and CDR2 is FQNEAQ. The ends were cut back, 4 bases at V and 1 base at J, with 10 bases in the middle. There are 14 residues in the CDR3. CDR3 in amino acids: CASSSGLRNTEAFF. CDR3 nucleotides: TGTGCCAGCAGCTCGGGCCTTCGGAACACTGAAGCTTTCTTT. The full variable domain, its missing parts supplied by reference TRBV7-8 and TRBJ1-1, is GAGVSQSPRYKVAKRGQDVALRCDPISGHVSLFWYQQALGQGPEFLTYFQNEAQLDKSGLPSDRFFAERPEGSVSTLKIQRTQQEDSAVYLCASSSGLRNTEAFFGQGTRLTVV.

The chain is built from TRBV5-6 and TRBJ1-3, with a tentative D call TRBD1 (5 bases). The CDR3 runs 14 residues. Per germline, CDR1 SGHDT and CDR2 YYEEEE. The V end was cut by 3 bases, the J end by 4 bases, with 11 bases between. CDR3 region: CASSWGTGGNTIYF. CDR3 DNA sequence: TGTGCCAGCAGCTGGGGTACAGGAGGAAACACCATATATTTT.

This clonotype was recorded at least ten times. Germline and junction disagree at one end, which may indicate a read error. The rearrangement joins TRBV7-9 to TRBJ2-5; possibly TRBD1 or TRBD2 for D (5 bases each). The CDR3 runs to 13 residues. Germline CDR1 SEHNR, CDR2 FQNEAQ (reference sequence). In DNA form, the CDR3 reads TGCGCCAGCAGCTTGGCAGGGAGTGAGACCCAGTACTTC. Encoded protein: CASSLAGSETQYF.

This clonotype was found a few times. The chain carries TRBV4-3 and TRBJ2-3; 8 bases map to TRBD2. Germline V CDR1 and CDR2: LGHNA, YSLEER. The CDR3 sequence is 15 residues long. V dropped 4 bases and J dropped 9; count of bases not matched to a gene: 12. In nucleotides, the CDR3 is TGCGCCAGCAGCCCGCTAGCGGGCCGCCCCCAAACGCAGTATTTT. Its translation is CASSPLAGRPQTQYF.

The sample holds a few counts of this clonotype. V is TRBV5-1 and J is TRBJ2-1, with D perhaps matching TRBD1 (7 bases). With 6 bases removed from V and 7 bases from J, the gap between germline ends came to 20 bases. CDR1 is SGHRS, CDR2 YFSETQ, per germline. This CDR3 is built from 15 residues. The chain's CDR3 is CASTRGDWAGNEQFF. CDR3 nucleotides: TGCGCCAGCACCAGGGGGGACTGGGCCGGTAATGAGCAGTTCTTC.

In its sample, this clonotype was seen a few times. The gene calls are TRBV7-9 and TRBJ1-1, with D possibly TRBD1 on 5 matching bases. This CDR3 has 14 residues. The germline gives CDR1 SEHNR, CDR2 FQNEAQ (reference sequence). V was pared by 5 bases and J by 4 bases, with 14 bases between. This chain's CDR3 is CASSRSDGGTEAFF. The CDR3 DNA reads TGTGCCAGCAGCCGTAGCGACGGGGGCACTGAAGCTTTCTTT.

This clonotype was counted only a few times. This chain uses TRBV10-3 with TRBJ2-1; 11 positions agree with TRBD1. This CDR3 region has 14 residues. The germline CDR1 and CDR2 sequences are ENHRY and SYGVKD. V was clipped by 10 bases and J by 4 bases; unmatched bases: 6. The chain's CDR3 is CATRGQGVYNEQFF. Written as DNA, the CDR3 is TGTGCCACTCGGGGACAGGGGGTGTACAATGAGCAGTTCTTC.

The V gene is TRBV29-1, the J gene TRBJ1-4; no clear D gene. This CDR3 is 13 amino acids long. V lost 7 bases to trimming and J lost 6 bases, with 15 bases between them. CDR1 is SQVTM and CDR2 is ANQGSEA in the germline V gene. The CDR3 DNA is TGCAGCGCTAAGAAACTCCGGGATGAAAAACTGTTTTTT. It yields the protein CSAKKLRDEKLFF.

V is TRBV5-1 and J is TRBJ2-7; 14 bases match TRBD2. V shed 5 bases and J 0 bases; nucleotides not matched to a gene: 7. The germline gives CDR1 SGHRS, CDR2 YFSETQ. This CDR3 is 17 amino acids long. The CDR3 region has the DNA TGCGCCAGCAGTTCCGGGACTAGCGGGGGCCGCTCCTACGAGCAGTACTTC. As protein: CASSSGTSGGRSYEQYF.

This clonotype was observed a handful of times. This chain joins TRBV6-6 and TRBJ1-3; 7 bases match TRBD1. Trimming at V came to 7 bases and at J to 2 bases, leaving 2 bases not matched to a gene. From germline, CDR1 is MNHNY and CDR2 SVGAGI (reference sequence). The CDR3 runs to 13 residues. CDR3 residues: CASIDRAGNTIYF. As DNA, the CDR3 is TGTGCCAGCATCGACAGGGCTGGAAACACCATATATTTT.

This clonotype showed up many times. The chain uses TRBV7-2 and TRBJ2-3; D gene unclear. V dropped 1 base and J dropped 2 bases, with 10 bases sitting between them. CDR1 is SGHTA, CDR2 FQGNSA, per germline. The CDR3 has 15 residues. This chain's CDR3 is CASSLDLVFTDTQYF. CDR3 nucleotide sequence: TGTGCCAGCAGCTTAGATCTGGTATTCACAGATACGCAGTATTTT.

This chain joins TRBV29-1 and TRBJ1-1; D is unresolved. The CDR3 sequence is 12 residues long. CDR1 SQVTM and CDR2 ANQGSEA come from the germline V gene. V lost 6 bases, J lost 3 bases, and 11 bases lay in between. CDR3: CSVWTGDTEAFF. CDR3 nucleotides: TGCAGCGTCTGGACGGGCGACACTGAAGCTTTCTTT.

There are a few counts of this clonotype. The chain links TRBV5-1 to TRBJ2-3; TRBD2 aligns across 15 bases. Germline CDR1 and CDR2: SGHRS and YFSETQ. The CDR3 runs to 16 residues. With 3 bases clipped from V and 4 bases from J, the junction kept 3 bases outside the gene matches. CDR3 sequence reads: CASSSGTSGGPDTQYF. The CDR3 nucleotides read TGCGCCAGCAGCTCAGGGACTAGCGGGGGGCCAGATACGCAGTATTTT.

This clonotype was seen more than once but under ten times. The gene calls are TRBV10-3 and TRBJ2-3; TRBD2 might be the D (7 bases). Germline V CDR1 and CDR2: ENHRY, SYGVKD. Trimming removed 10 bases at V and 4 bases at J, with 15 bases between. This CDR3 is 13 amino acids long. CDR3: CATREGGADTQYF. DNA of the CDR3: TGTGCCACACGAGAGGGGGGGGCAGATACGCAGTATTTT.

The CDR3 reads CSVDVGGNQPQHF. For the CDR3, the DNA is TGCAGCGTTGATGTCGGGGGGAATCAGCCCCAGCATTTT. The chain recombines TRBV29-1 with TRBJ1-5, with D possibly matching TRBD1 (5 bases). Trimming took 3 bases from V and 4 from J, leaving 10 bases between them. The CDR3 spans 13 residues. Germline V lookup: CDR1 SQVTM, CDR2 ANQGSEA.

This clonotype was seen only a few times. The rearrangement links TRBV7-9 to TRBJ2-7, with D unresolved. The CDR3 spans 13 residues. V was cut by 2 bases and J by 2 bases, with 7 bases left in between. Germline V gene lookup returns CDR1 SEHNR and CDR2 FQNEAQ (reference sequence). CDR3 residues: CASSLWGAYEQYV. As DNA, the CDR3 is TGTGCCAGCAGCTTATGGGGTGCCTACGAGCAGTACGTC.

This clonotype was observed many times. The rearrangement uses TRBV12-5 and TRBJ1-1, with 7 bases identical to TRBD1. CDR3 length: 13 residues. The trim removed 6 bases at V and 6 bases at J, leaving 7 bases unmatched. CDR1 is LGHNT, CDR2 FRNRAP, per germline. DNA of the CDR3: TGTGCTAGTGGCGGGAACAGGGGACCTGAAGCTTTCTTT. Protein product: CASGGNRGPEAFF.

The genes are TRBV4-1 and TRBJ2-1, with a weak D call TRBD1 (7 bases). The CDR3 sequence is 18 residues long. V was clipped by 0 bases and J by 2 bases, with 17 bases between them. Looked up from germline, CDR1 is MGHRA and CDR2 is YSYEKL. The CDR3 region is CASSQDFPAGQTYNEQFF. CDR3 sequence (DNA): TGCGCCAGCAGCCAAGATTTCCCCGCGGGACAGACCTACAATGAGCAGTTCTTC.

V gene TRBV18 combines with J gene TRBJ1-2; D perhaps matches TRBD1 (6 bases). Germline V CDR1 and CDR2: KGHSH, LQKENI. The CDR3 runs to 15 residues. V lost 6 bases, J lost 4 bases, and 18 bases lay in between. CDR3 DNA sequence: TGTGCCAGCTCCCTAGCTACAGGGAGGCTCTATGGCTACACCTTC. This translates into CASSLATGRLYGYTF.

The chain combines TRBV19 with TRBJ1-1; 7 bases agree with TRBD1. Germline CDR1 and CDR2: LNHDA and SQIVND (reference sequence). This CDR3 contains 13 residues. The V segment lost 10 bases and the J segment 5 bases; nucleotides outside the gene matches: 10. The CDR3 bases are TGTGCCACCTTACAGGGGCGAAAGACTGAAGCTTTCTTT. As protein: CATLQGRKTEAFF.